This TCR beta chain was sequenced in a study of PD-L1 blockade in urothelial cancer. Study-wide context: Beginning in the mid-2010s, patients received atezolizumab, given as 1,200 mg intravenously every 3 weeks. The analyses of blood took place 3 weeks (second dose) and 6 weeks after treatment start. T cells numbered a median of 141,255 in the blood samples.

This clone was seen a few times. Clones were read by immunoSEQ multiplex PCR, and TCRdb kept only the in-frame ones, dropping some. There are roughly 20,000 clones in the sample; just over 85% occur only once, and around 3.4% lies in the top ten. Here the sequenced sample was PBMCs, taken around atezolizumab (anti-PD-L1) treatment. The receptor was derived from a middle-aged man with urothelial cancer.

The CDR3: CASSASGRAEQYF. The CDR3 DNA reads TGTGCCAGCTCAGCTAGCGGGAGGGCCGAGCAGTACTTC. The chain joins TRBV18 to TRBJ2-7, with 12 bases identical to TRBD2. The trim removed 5 bases at V and 6 bases at J, leaving 2 bases unmatched. From germline, CDR1 is KGHSH and CDR2 LQKENI. There are 13 residues in the CDR3. The whole variable domain, filled in from reference TRBV18 and TRBJ2-7, reads NAGVMQNPRHLVRRRGQEARLRCSPMKGHSHVYWYRQLPEEGLKFMVYLQKENIIDESGMPKERFSAEFPKEGPSILRIQQVVRGDSAAYFCASSASGRAEQYFGPGTRLTVT.